This TCR beta chain was observed in a study of brain T cells in children with intractable seizures. Trimming removed 1 base at V and 10 bases at J, with 11 bases between. The length of the CDR3 is 13 residues. The germline gives CDR1 SGHVS, CDR2 FQNEAQ. Study conclusions and caveats: Patients' HCMV serostatus was unknown; virus specificity rests on CDR3 similarity alone.

With regard to this clone: Its antigen is not identified.

Profiling relied on immunoSEQ multiplex PCR, and the TCRdb table lists in-frame clones only, not all of them. The sample contains roughly 8,300 clones, 73% of which appear only once. Surgery cases with the highest brain T cell transcript signatures were chosen for sequencing. Patients received at least one anti-epileptic drug before surgery. This chain joins TRBV7-8 and TRBJ2-1; D gene ambiguous. This clonotype was sampled from a boy younger than two with tuberous sclerosis and intractable seizures. The material sequenced was resected brain tissue, taken at surgery. CDR3 residues: CASSLGGLGEQFF. CDR3 in DNA: TGTGCCAGCAGCTTAGGCGGCCTCGGGGAGCAGTTCTTC.